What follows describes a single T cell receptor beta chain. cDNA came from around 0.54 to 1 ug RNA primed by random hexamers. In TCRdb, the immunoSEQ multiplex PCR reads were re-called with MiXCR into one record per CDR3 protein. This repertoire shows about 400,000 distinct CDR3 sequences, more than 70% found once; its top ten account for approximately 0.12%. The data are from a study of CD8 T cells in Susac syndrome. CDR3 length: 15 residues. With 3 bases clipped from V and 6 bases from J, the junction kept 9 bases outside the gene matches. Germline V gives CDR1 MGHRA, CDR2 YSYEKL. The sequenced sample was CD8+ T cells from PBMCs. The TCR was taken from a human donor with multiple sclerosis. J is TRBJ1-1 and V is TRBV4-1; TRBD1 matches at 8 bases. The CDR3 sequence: CASSHPGQAVPEAFF. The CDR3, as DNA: TGCGCCAGCAGCCATCCGGGACAGGCGGTGCCTGAAGCTTTCTTT.